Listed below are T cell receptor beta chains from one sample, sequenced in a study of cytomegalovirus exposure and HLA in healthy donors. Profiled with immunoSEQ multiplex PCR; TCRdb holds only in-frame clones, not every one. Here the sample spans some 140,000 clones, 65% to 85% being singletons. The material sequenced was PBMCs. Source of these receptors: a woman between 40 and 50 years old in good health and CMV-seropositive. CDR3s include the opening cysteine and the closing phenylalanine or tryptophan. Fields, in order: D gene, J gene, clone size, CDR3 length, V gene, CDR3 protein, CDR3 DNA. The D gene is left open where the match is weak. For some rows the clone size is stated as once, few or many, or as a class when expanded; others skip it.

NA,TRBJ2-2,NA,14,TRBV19,CASSMFVSTGELFF,TGTGCCAGTAGTATGTTCGTGAGCACCGGGGAGCTGTTTTTT
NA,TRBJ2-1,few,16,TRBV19,CASSIRAGAKGNEQFF,TGTGCCAGTAGTATTCGAGCAGGGGCTAAAGGCAATGAGCAGTTCTTC
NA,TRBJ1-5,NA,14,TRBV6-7,CASSAGLGNQPQHF,TGTGCCAGCAGTGCGGGGTTGGGCAATCAGCCCCAGCATTTT
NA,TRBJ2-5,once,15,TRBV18,CASSLDLGQQETQYF,TGTGCCAGCTCACTAGACCTGGGGCAGCAAGAGACCCAGTACTTC
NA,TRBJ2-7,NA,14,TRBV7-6,CASSAGSGVSEQYF,TGTGCCAGCAGCGCCGGGTCGGGAGTAAGTGAGCAGTACTTC
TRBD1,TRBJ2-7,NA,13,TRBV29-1,CSVTRTGDGEQYF,TGCAGCGTTACCCGGACAGGGGATGGGGAGCAGTACTTC
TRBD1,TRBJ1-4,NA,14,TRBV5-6,CASSPPGTVEKLFF,TGTGCCAGCAGCCCACCGGGGACAGTAGAAAAACTGTTTTTT
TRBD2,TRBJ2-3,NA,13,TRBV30,CAWGGLAGRTQYF,TGTGCCTGGGGGGGCTTAGCGGGGCGTACGCAGTATTTT
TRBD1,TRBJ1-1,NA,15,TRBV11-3,CASSLGQTGGTEAFF,TGTGCCAGCAGCTTAGGGCAGACAGGGGGCACTGAAGCTTTCTTT
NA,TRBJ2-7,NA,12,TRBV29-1,CSVVLGTYEQYF,TGCAGCGTTGTTCTGGGCACCTACGAGCAGTACTTC
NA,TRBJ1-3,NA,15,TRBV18,CASSLDRSSGNTIYF,TGTGCCAGCTCACTGGACAGAAGCTCTGGAAACACCATATATTTT
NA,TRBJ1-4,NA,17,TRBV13,CASSYRPDGAGGEKLFF,TGTGCCAGCAGCTATCGCCCCGACGGGGCCGGGGGTGAAAAACTGTTTTTT
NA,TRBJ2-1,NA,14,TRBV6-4,CASSDTRSHNEQFF,TGTGCCAGCAGTGACACTAGGAGCCACAATGAGCAGTTCTTC
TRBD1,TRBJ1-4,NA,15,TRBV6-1,CASTYGTGPGEKLFF,TGTGCCAGCACCTATGGGACAGGGCCTGGTGAAAAACTGTTTTTT
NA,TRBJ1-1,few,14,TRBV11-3,CASSLVHMNTEAFF,TGTGCCAGCAGCTTAGTACATATGAACACTGAAGCTTTCTTT
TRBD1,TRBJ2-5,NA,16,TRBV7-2,CASSLRWDRGQETQYF,TGTGCCAGCAGCTTAAGGTGGGACAGGGGCCAAGAGACCCAGTACTTC
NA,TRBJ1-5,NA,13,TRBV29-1,CSVEVTVNQPQHF,TGCAGCGTTGAAGTGACAGTCAATCAGCCCCAGCATTTT
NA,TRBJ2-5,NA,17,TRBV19,CASSIGSGVQAQETQYF,TGTGCCAGTAGTATAGGATCAGGGGTCCAGGCTCAAGAGACCCAGTACTTC
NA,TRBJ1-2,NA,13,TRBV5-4,CASSLNGEHGYTF,TGTGCCAGCAGCTTGAATGGGGAGCATGGCTACACCTTC
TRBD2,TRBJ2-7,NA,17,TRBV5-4,CASSLGLGSGRATEQYF,TGTGCCAGCAGCTTGGGACTTGGGAGCGGGAGGGCTACCGAGCAGTACTTC
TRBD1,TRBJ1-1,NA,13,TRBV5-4,CASSLDRETEAFF,TGTGCCAGCAGCTTAGACAGGGAGACTGAAGCTTTCTTT
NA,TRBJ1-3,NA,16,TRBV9,CASSNLGPGGGNTIYF,TGTGCCAGCAGCAACCTAGGCCCCGGAGGAGGAAACACCATATATTTT
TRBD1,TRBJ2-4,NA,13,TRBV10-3,CATCRDRSDIQYF,TGTGCCACGTGCCGGGACAGGTCCGACATTCAGTACTTC
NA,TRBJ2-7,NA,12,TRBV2,CASKTDSYEQYF,TGTGCCAGCAAGACTGATTCCTACGAGCAGTACTTC
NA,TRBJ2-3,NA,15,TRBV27,CASSLSPQRTDTQYF,TGTGCCAGCAGTTTATCGCCCCAGCGGACAGATACGCAGTATTTT
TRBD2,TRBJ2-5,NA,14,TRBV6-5,CASGNGLAGTTQYF,TGTGCCAGCGGCAACGGACTAGCGGGTACTACCCAGTACTTC
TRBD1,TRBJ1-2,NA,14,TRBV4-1,CASSHEDRGQGYTF,TGCGCCAGCAGCCATGAGGACAGGGGGCAAGGCTACACCTTC
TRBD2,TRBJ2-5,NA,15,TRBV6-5,CASTAGLAIRETQYF,TGTGCCAGCACAGCGGGGCTAGCGATTCGAGAGACCCAGTACTTC
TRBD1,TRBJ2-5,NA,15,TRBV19,CASSEQGSYQETQYF,TGTGCCAGTAGCGAACAGGGGAGCTATCAAGAGACCCAGTACTTC
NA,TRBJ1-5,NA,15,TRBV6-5,CASSKRDSPYQPQHF,TGTGCCAGCAGTAAACGCGACAGCCCATATCAGCCCCAGCATTTT
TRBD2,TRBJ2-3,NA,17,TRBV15,CATSRKKGLAGGDTQYF,TGTGCCACCAGCAGAAAAAAGGGACTAGCGGGGGGGGATACGCAGTATTTT
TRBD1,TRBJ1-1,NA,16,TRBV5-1,CASSPSLLQGETEAFF,TGCGCCAGCAGCCCGTCGCTATTACAGGGGGAAACTGAAGCTTTCTTT
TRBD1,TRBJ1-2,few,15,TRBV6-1,CASRNSGTGNYGYTF,TGTGCCAGCAGAAACAGCGGGACAGGAAACTATGGCTACACCTTC
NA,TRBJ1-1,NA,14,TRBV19,CASSVHREGTEAFF,TGTGCCAGTAGTGTCCACAGGGAAGGCACTGAAGCTTTCTTT
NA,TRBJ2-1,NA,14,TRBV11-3,CASSLGAWDNEQFF,TGTGCCAGCAGCTTAGGAGCGTGGGACAATGAGCAGTTCTTC
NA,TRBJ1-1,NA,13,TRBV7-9,CASSLGVGTEAFF,TGTGCCAGCAGCTTGGGAGTGGGCACTGAAGCTTTCTTT
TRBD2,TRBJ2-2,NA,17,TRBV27,CASSLRTSGKWAGELFF,TGTGCCAGCAGTTTACGTACTAGCGGGAAATGGGCCGGGGAGCTGTTTTTT
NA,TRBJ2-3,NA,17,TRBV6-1,CASSGVLVGASTDTQYF,TGTGCCAGCAGTGGGGTCCTTGTGGGCGCTAGCACAGATACGCAGTATTTT
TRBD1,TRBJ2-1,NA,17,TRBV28,CASSSVSGQGRPNEQFF,TGTGCCAGCAGTTCCGTCTCGGGACAGGGAAGGCCAAATGAGCAGTTCTTC
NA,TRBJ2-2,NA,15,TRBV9,CASSVTGVYTGELFF,TGTGCCAGCAGCGTAACGGGAGTATACACCGGGGAGCTGTTTTTT
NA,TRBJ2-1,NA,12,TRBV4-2,CASSLGANEQFF,TGTGCCAGCAGCCTAGGAGCAAATGAGCAGTTCTTC
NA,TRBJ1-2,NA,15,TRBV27,CASSLSLGGNYGYTF,TGTGCCAGCAGTTTATCTCTGGGGGGGAACTATGGCTACACCTTC
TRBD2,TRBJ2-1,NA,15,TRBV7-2,CASSLDSSGRREQFF,TGTGCCAGCAGCTTAGATTCTAGCGGGAGACGTGAGCAGTTCTTC
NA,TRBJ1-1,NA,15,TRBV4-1,CASSQVWTMNTEAFF,TGCGCCAGCAGCCAAGTGTGGACAATGAACACTGAAGCTTTCTTT
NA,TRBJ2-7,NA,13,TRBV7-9,CASSLASWDEQYF,TGTGCCAGCAGCCTGGCTAGCTGGGACGAGCAGTACTTC
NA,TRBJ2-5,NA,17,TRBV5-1,CASSLARQPRAQETQYF,TGCGCCAGCAGCTTGGCGAGGCAGCCCAGGGCCCAAGAGACCCAGTACTTC
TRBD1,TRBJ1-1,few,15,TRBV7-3,CASSLTQGANTEAFF,TGTGCCAGCAGCTTAACTCAGGGGGCGAACACTGAAGCTTTCTTT
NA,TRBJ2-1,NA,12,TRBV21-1,CAPPTSINEQFF,TGTGCCCCCCCGACTAGCATCAATGAGCAGTTCTTC
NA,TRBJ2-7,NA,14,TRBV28,CASSLGQGRYEQYF,TGTGCCAGCAGTTTAGGGCAGGGGCGCTACGAGCAGTACTTC
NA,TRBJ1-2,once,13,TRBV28,CASSLTGLDGYTF,TGTGCCAGCAGTTTAACGGGTTTAGATGGCTACACCTTC
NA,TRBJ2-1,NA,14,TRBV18,CASSDRSSYNEQFF,TGTGCCAGCTCAGACCGGAGCTCCTACAATGAGCAGTTCTTC
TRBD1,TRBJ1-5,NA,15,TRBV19,CASSIGDRAVEPQHF,TGTGCCAGTAGTATCGGGGACAGGGCCGTTGAGCCCCAGCATTTT
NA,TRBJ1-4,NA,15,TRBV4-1,CASSQGNLGGEKLFF,TGCGCCAGCAGCCAAGGAAACTTGGGGGGAGAAAAACTGTTTTTT
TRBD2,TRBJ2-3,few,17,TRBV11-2,CASSLEMVAGFTDTQYF,TGTGCCAGCAGCTTAGAAATGGTAGCGGGATTTACAGATACGCAGTATTTT
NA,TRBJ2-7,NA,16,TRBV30,CAWSLSLGLGTYEQYF,TGTGCCTGGAGCCTGTCCCTGGGACTGGGGACCTACGAGCAGTACTTC
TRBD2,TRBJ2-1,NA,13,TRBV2,CASIIAGNNEQFF,TGTGCCAGCATCATAGCGGGGAACAATGAGCAGTTCTTC
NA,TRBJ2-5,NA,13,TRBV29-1,CSVPLAQGETQYF,TGCAGCGTTCCACTAGCGCAGGGGGAGACCCAGTACTTC
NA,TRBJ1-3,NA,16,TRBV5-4,CASSLSPGSSGNTIYF,TGTGCCAGCAGCTTGAGTCCCGGGAGCTCTGGAAACACCATATATTTT
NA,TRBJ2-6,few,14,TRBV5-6,CASSSGSGANVLTF,TGTGCCAGCAGTAGTGGCTCTGGGGCCAACGTCCTGACTTTC